Given below is one TCR beta chain in context. The data originate from a study of blood T cell repertoires in COVID-19. Study details: Some COVID-19 samples were acute and others convalescent; all came from the United States, Italy and Spain.

Sequencing was performed with immunoSEQ multiplex PCR; in TCRdb, only in-frame clones are kept and a portion is missing. The repertoire includes some 340,000 clones, more than 70% of them detected once, and over 4% sits in the top ten. The germline V gene encodes CDR1 SEHNR and CDR2 FQNEAQ (reference sequence). The germline V and J ends were trimmed by 5 bases and 3 bases, with 11 bases remaining between them. The CDR3 is made up of 15 amino acids. Cohorts were based on clinical histories the participants reported. Two negative PCRs, clearance, or symptom resolution were required of recovered Cohort 3 donors.

The rearrangement links TRBV7-9 to TRBJ1-6; D possibly corresponds to TRBD1 (5 bases). The receptor was isolated from a woman in her 30s who had recovered from COVID-19. Material: PBMCs or T cells enriched from blood (not recorded which). In nucleotides, the CDR3 is TGTGCCAGCAGCCAAGACAGCCACTATAATTCACCCCTCCACTTT. It encodes CASSQDSHYNSPLHF.